Included here is one TCR beta chain sequence, with context. In its sample, this clone was seen once. The antigen it recognizes is unknown. The record has no base qualities; no much larger clone is one base away. The sample is drawn from a study of T cell changes during pregnancy in multiple sclerosis (dated by TCRdb to between 2018 and 2020). General notes on the study: In women with multiple sclerosis, the researchers looked at how the T cell repertoire shifted as pregnancy progressed.

The CDR3 measures 16 amino acids from cysteine to phenylalanine. Of all the DNA, just the CDR3 is kept, 48 bases in frame from base 1. V loses 5 bases, J loses 7 bases, and the germline ends lie 23 bases apart. The germline V gene (reference sequence) yields LNHDA for CDR1 and SQIVND for CDR2. Library prep was done by the immunoSEQ multiplex PCR assay. Held by TCRdb, this immuneACCESS table contains in-frame sequences only and omits some clones. Under half of the omission traces to an unresolved V gene where checked; the cause of the rest is unknown. This sample is represented by about 120,000 clones; about 93% of them were singletons. The ten largest clones add up to 6.2% of the sample.

The receptor comes from a female donor with multiple sclerosis, enrolled in a pregnancy study. The sequencing here drew on peripheral blood, taken before pregnancy. The rearrangement joined TRBV19 to TRBJ1-2; tentative D gene TRBD1, with 6 bases matching. The CDR3: CASSAHQGFLQGGYTF. The DNA sequence reads TGTGCCAGTAGTGCACACCAGGGGTTCCTACAAGGTGGCTACACCTTC.